Detailed here is one TCR beta chain. The table came from immunoSEQ multiplex PCR; TCRdb's copy has only in-frame clones and leaves some out. This table has tens of thousands of clones, 85% appearing once. These data belong to a study of blood T cell repertoires in COVID-19. This CDR3 region has 15 residues. The V gene lost 1 base and the J gene lost 4 bases, with 11 bases spanning the gap. Per germline, CDR1 KGHSY and CDR2 FQNENV. This TCR came from a man in his fifties or sixties with acute or convalescent COVID-19. The material sequenced was peripheral blood. This rearrangement joins TRBV16 to TRBJ1-5; tentatively, D is TRBD1 (5 bases). The CDR3 loop is CASSQWSAGNQPQHF. DNA of the CDR3: TGTGCCAGCAGCCAATGGTCTGCAGGGAATCAGCCCCAGCATTTT.